This T cell receptor beta chain was obtained from a study of identical twins. The CDR3 runs to 16 residues. Germline CDR1 SGHRS, CDR2 YFSETQ. V shed 3 bases and J 8 bases; nucleotides not matched to a gene: 16. Via MiXCR, TCRdb re-called the 5' RACE reads, giving one row per CDR3 protein. This table holds roughly 490,000 distinct CDR3 sequences, more than 13% found once. Another study also made use of these data, one on yellow fever vaccine responses in identical twins.

The TCR comes from a woman younger than 35 in good health. J is TRBJ1-2 and V is TRBV5-1, with 7 positions matching TRBD1. Source material: CD4+ T cells sorted from blood. The CDR3 DNA sequence: TGCGCCAGCAGCTCGGCGGGGACAGCGGCCGTTGAAGGCTACACCTTC. Translating gives CASSSAGTAAVEGYTF.